The 15 T cell receptor beta chains below all came from one sample that was sequenced in a study of blood T cell repertoires in COVID-19. The assay was immunoSEQ multiplex PCR, and TCRdb's table has in-frame clones only and misses some. The sample lists fewer than 250,000 clones, around 84% seen once, with 8% to 11% in the top ten. The material sequenced was peripheral blood. These receptors came from a woman of 80 years or more with COVID-19, enrolled during active disease.

The chain joins TRBV6-4 to TRBJ1-6; 10 bases agree with TRBD1. CDR3 length: 17 amino acids. Germline lookup yields CDR1 MRHNA and CDR2 SNTAGT. The ends lost 7 bases at V and 9 bases at J; junction bases unmatched: 15. In nucleotides, the CDR3 is TGTGCCAGCAATCACGGGAGGGGGGACAGGGGTGGTTCACCCCTCCACTTT. This codes for CASNHGRGDRGGSPLHF.

Remarks on this clone: The same CDR3 is also encoded by other DNA sequences in this sample. V gene TRBV5-1 combines with J gene TRBJ1-1; D gene unclear. The germline gives CDR1 SGHRS, CDR2 YFSETQ. Between the trimmed V and J ends, which lost 0 bases and 2 bases, there was a span of 8 bases. The CDR3 spans 14 residues. The CDR3 sequence is CASSLVTANTEAFF. The DNA of the CDR3 is TGCGCCAGCAGCTTGGTTACAGCCAACACTGAAGCTTTCTTT.

This clone was counted only a few times. The V call is TRBV13, the J call TRBJ1-1; D gene unclear. CDR3 length: 15 amino acids. In germline, CDR1 is PRHDT, CDR2 FYEKMQ (reference sequence). V lost 2 bases to trimming and J lost 6 bases, with 16 bases between them. The CDR3 DNA reads as TGTGCCAGCAGCTTACGCGGCTTTAGATCGTCTGAAGCTTTCTTT. Its protein is CASSLRGFRSSEAFF. Together with reference TRBV13 and TRBJ1-1, the CDR3 gives the full variable domain: AAGVIQSPRHLIKEKRETATLKCYPIPRHDTVYWYQQGPGQDPQFLISFYEKMQSDKGSIPDRFSAQQFSDYHSELNMSSLELGDSALYFCASSLRGFRSSEAFFGQGTRLTVV.

The chain employs TRBV27 and TRBJ1-1; D is possibly TRBD1 (5 bases). V was trimmed by 7 bases and J by 0 bases, leaving 12 bases between them. CDR3 length: 14 residues. CDR1 MNHEY and CDR2 SMNVEV come from the germline V gene (reference sequence). The CDR3 coding sequence is TGTGCCAGCAAAGGGCAGGGAATGAACACTGAAGCTTTCTTT. This sequence encodes CASKGQGMNTEAFF.

The rearrangement uses TRBV14 and TRBJ1-6; D remains ambiguous. The germline gives CDR1 SGHDN, CDR2 FVKESK. This CDR3 region has 16 residues. Trimming pared 0 bases from V and 7 bases from J, leaving 13 bases between. The CDR3 nucleotides are TGTGCCAGCAGCCAAGATCAGGCTCGACGGAATTCACCCCTCCACTTT. It translates to CASSQDQARRNSPLHF.

This clone appeared a single time. The rearrangement uses TRBV28 and TRBJ1-2, with 12 bases aligning to TRBD1. This CDR3 contains 16 residues. V lost 3 bases to trimming and J lost 8 bases; unmatched junction nucleotides: 10. Germline CDR1 MDHEN, CDR2 SYDVKM. The CDR3 here is CASSFPLGQGASGYTF. CDR3 in DNA: TGTGCCAGCAGTTTCCCTTTGGGACAGGGGGCCTCCGGCTACACCTTC.

The chain combines TRBV3-1 (or the pseudogene TRBV3-2) with TRBJ1-3; D unclear. From germline, CDR1 is LGHDT and CDR2 YNNKEL (reference sequence). This CDR3 is 14 amino acids long. Trimming removed 1 base at V and 4 bases at J, with 8 bases between. Here the CDR3 DNA reads TGTGCCAGCAGCCAAGCCGGGTCCGGAAACACCATATATTTT. It codes for CASSQAGSGNTIYF.

The V and J genes are TRBV19 and TRBJ2-2; 7 bases align to TRBD1. The J segment lost 7 bases and the V segment lost 6 bases, leaving 14 bases of the junction unmatched. Per the germline V gene, CDR1 is LNHDA and CDR2 is SQIVND (reference sequence). The CDR3 loop spans 16 amino acids. CDR3 DNA: TGTGCCAGTAGCAAACCCGGGACAGTGAGTAACGGGGAGCTGTTTTTT. Protein: CASSKPGTVSNGELFF.

V and J are TRBV9 and TRBJ2-5; D uncertain. V lost 4 bases and J lost 4, with 8 bases in between. CDR1 SGDLS and CDR2 YYNGEE come from the germline V gene. CDR3 length: 12 residues. CDR3 DNA: TGTGCCAGCAGCCCCCCGGGAGAGACCCAGTACTTC. Translated: CASSPPGETQYF.

The J gene is TRBJ1-2, the V gene TRBV7-9; TRBD1 aligns across 9 bases. Germline lookup yields CDR1 SEHNR and CDR2 FQNEAQ (reference sequence). This CDR3 spans 12 amino acids. The junction had 3 bases not matched to a gene; V was cut back by 5 bases and J by 8 bases. The CDR3 sequence is CASSRDRDGYTF. The DNA of the CDR3 is TGTGCCAGCAGCCGGGACAGGGACGGCTACACCTTC.

The V and J genes are TRBV6-5 and TRBJ1-5; D not resolved. Per the germline V gene, CDR1 is MNHEY and CDR2 is SVGAGI. CDR3 size: 15 residues. V was trimmed by 0 bases and J by 0 bases, leaving 6 bases between them. CDR3 residues: CASSYSQNSNQPQHF. CDR3 DNA sequence: TGTGCCAGCAGTTACTCGCAGAATAGCAATCAGCCCCAGCATTTT.

The CDR3: CASSIRTGQGGNTIYF. DNA for the CDR3: TGTGCCAGCAGCATCCGGACAGGGCAAGGAGGAAACACCATATATTTT. The chain couples TRBV9 to TRBJ1-3, with 8 nucleotides matching TRBD1. The germline CDR1 and CDR2 sequences are SGDLS and YYNGEE. V shed 4 bases, J shed 4 bases, and the junction held 10 bases outside the gene matches. The CDR3 sequence is 16 residues long. Full variable domain (remainder filled in from reference TRBV9 and TRBJ1-3): DSGVTQTPKHLITATGQRVTLRCSPRSGDLSVYWYQQSLDQGLQFLIQYYNGEERAKGNILERFSAQQFPDLHSELNLSSLELGDSALYFCASSIRTGQGGNTIYFGEGSWLTVV.

CDR3 amino acids: CASSLGVGTDTQYF. The CDR3, as DNA: TGTGCCAGCAGTCTCGGGGTGGGTACAGATACGCAGTATTTT. The V gene is TRBV25-1, the J gene TRBJ2-3; TRBD2 is a possible D gene (5 bases). Germline assignment: CDR1 MGHDK and CDR2 SYGVNS. The V end was cut by 5 bases, the J end by 3 bases, with 12 bases between. The CDR3 contains 14 residues.

In its sample, this clone was seen a few times. CDR3 bases: TGTGCCAGCTCCCTTGAGAGGGCCAAGGCGAACACCGGGGAGCTGTTTTTT. Its translation: CASSLERAKANTGELFF. This chain uses TRBV5-6 with TRBJ2-2, with D possibly matching TRBD2 (5 bases). CDR3 length equals 17 residues. Germline V gives CDR1 SGHDT, CDR2 YYEEEE. Trimming removed 7 bases at V and 0 bases at J, with 19 bases between.

The chain links TRBV20-1 to TRBJ1-1; tentative D call: TRBD1 (5 bases). This CDR3 is 14 amino acids long. Trimming removed 3 bases at V and 1 base at J, with 12 bases between. The germline V gene encodes CDR1 DFQATT and CDR2 SNEGSKA (reference sequence). CDR3 bases: TGCAGTGCTAGTCGGGGGGTCGGGAACACTGAAGCTTTCTTT. Its translation: CSASRGVGNTEAFF.